This T cell receptor (beta chain) comes out of a study of blood T cell repertoires in COVID-19. Using immunoSEQ multiplex PCR, the repertoire was profiled, and TCRdb retains in-frame clones only, with some absent. The table shows 53,000 or so clones, with 85% to 90% occurring only once. V dropped 7 bases and J dropped 6 bases, with 12 bases sitting between them. CDR1 and CDR2 from the germline V gene are MNHEY and SVGAGI. The CDR3 length is 12 residues. The chain employs TRBV6-5 and TRBJ1-2, with D possibly TRBD1 on 5 matching bases. The source material was peripheral blood. The receptor's source is a man older than 75 with acute or convalescent COVID-19. CDR3 amino acids: CASTEAGHGYTF. CDR3 DNA: TGTGCCAGCACCGAGGCAGGGCATGGCTACACCTTC.